The clone carrying this T cell receptor beta chain occurred many times. The V and J ends lost 1 base and 4 bases respectively, with 10 bases between them. CDR3 length: 14 residues. In germline, CDR1 is PRHDT, CDR2 FYEKMQ (reference sequence). The data were obtained in a study of T cells of healthy individuals. A single record per CDR3 protein comes from TCRdb applying MiXCR to the 5' RACE reads. The repertoire consists of 38,000 or so distinct CDR3 sequences, with approximately 4.5% occurring once and the leading ten covering 9.2%. This clonotype originated in a human donor in good health. The chain couples TRBV13 to TRBJ1-1, with TRBD1 as a possible D gene (5 bases). The CDR3 loop is CASSLVGGSTEAFF. For the CDR3, the DNA is TGTGCCAGCAGCTTAGTGGGGGGGAGCACTGAAGCTTTCTTT. Combining the CDR3 with reference TRBV13 and TRBJ1-1 gives the whole variable domain AAGVIQSPRHLIKEKRETATLKCYPIPRHDTVYWYQQGPGQDPQFLISFYEKMQSDKGSIPDRFSAQQFSDYHSELNMSSLELGDSALYFCASSLVGGSTEAFFGQGTRLTVV.